This entry lists 23 T cell receptor beta chains sequenced from one sample in a study of blood T cell repertoires in COVID-19. TCRdb keeps only in-frame clones here, not all; method: immunoSEQ multiplex PCR. The data contain over 120,000 clones, about nine tenths of them singletons. Material for sequencing was peripheral blood. The receptors stem from a middle-aged man who had recovered from COVID-19.

The chain uses TRBV5-4 and TRBJ2-3; possibly TRBD2 for D (6 bases). The CDR3 extends over 16 amino acids. The ends were cut back, 4 bases at V and 5 bases at J, with 20 bases in the middle. Germline V CDR1 and CDR2: SGHNT, YYREEE (reference sequence). CDR3 sequence reads: CASSPEVTRDLDTQYF. DNA for the CDR3: TGTGCCAGCAGCCCCGAGGTGACTAGGGACCTAGATACGCAGTATTTT.

V usage is TRBV6-2 or TRBV6-3 and J usage is TRBJ1-2; 7 bases agree with TRBD1. This CDR3 region has 13 residues. Germline CDR1 and CDR2: MNHEY and SVGEGT. After removal of 6 bases from V and 8 bases from J, the junction contained 9 bases not matched to a gene. CDR3 sequence (DNA): TGTGCCAGCAGCCCAGCACAGGGGACCGGCTACACCTTC. Its translation is CASSPAQGTGYTF.

This clone was counted between two and nine times. The rearrangement joins TRBV7-9 to TRBJ2-1; D may be TRBD1 (5 bases). This CDR3 contains 15 residues. The ends were cut back, 4 bases at V and 4 bases at J, with 14 bases in the middle. The germline gives CDR1 SEHNR, CDR2 FQNEAQ (reference sequence). The CDR3 DNA is TGTGCCAGCAGCTGGTTGTCGACAGCATACAATGAGCAGTTCTTC. Translation gives CASSWLSTAYNEQFF.

The chain joins TRBV18 to TRBJ1-6; D ambiguous. V was clipped by 3 bases and J by 0 bases, with 9 bases between them. CDR3 size: 16 residues. The germline V gene has CDR1 KGHSH and CDR2 LQKENI. The CDR3 spells CASSPDTRSYNSPLHF. The CDR3 bases are TGTGCCAGCTCACCCGACACCCGCTCCTATAATTCACCCCTCCACTTT. Looking up the rest from reference TRBV18 and TRBJ1-6 gives the full variable domain: NAGVMQNPRHLVRRRGQEARLRCSPMKGHSHVYWYRQLPEEGLKFMVYLQKENIIDESGMPKERFSAEFPKEGPSILRIQQVVRGDSAAYFCASSPDTRSYNSPLHFGNGTRLTVT.

The chain has TRBV11-2 and TRBJ1-1, with 7 bases aligning to TRBD1. Per the germline V gene, CDR1 is SGHAT and CDR2 is FQNNGV. V trimming: 2 bases; J trimming: 1 base; junction bases outside the gene matches: 4. CDR3 size: 15 residues. The CDR3 nucleotides read TGTGCCAGCAGCTTAACAGGGGCACCGAACACTGAAGCTTTCTTT. Translated: CASSLTGAPNTEAFF.

V is TRBV14 and J is TRBJ1-1; D is perhaps TRBD1 (5 bases). The germline V gene has CDR1 SGHDN and CDR2 FVKESK. V was shortened by 4 bases and J by 1 base, with 7 bases between the two germline ends. The CDR3 totals 13 residues. The CDR3 sequence: CASSRGQNTEAFF. CDR3 sequence (DNA): TGTGCCAGCAGCCGAGGACAGAACACTGAAGCTTTCTTT.

The V and J genes are TRBV7-8 and TRBJ2-1, with 10 bases lining up with TRBD2. CDR3 length equals 20 residues. CDR1 and CDR2 from the germline V gene are SGHVS and FQNEAQ. J gave up 8 bases and V 1 base, and 20 bases lay outside the gene matches. DNA of the CDR3: TGTGCCAGCAGCTTAGACGACCCCTGGGAAAGCGGGGGGGCCGGGGATGAGCAGTTCTTC. It yields the protein CASSLDDPWESGGAGDEQFF.

V gene TRBV7-6 combines with J gene TRBJ2-5, with D possibly matching TRBD1 (6 bases). V shed 2 bases and J shed 2 bases, with 9 bases lying between them. The CDR3 contains 14 residues. The germline V gene has CDR1 SGHVS and CDR2 FNYEAQ. The CDR3 protein is CASSLTGLQETQYF. The CDR3 DNA reads as TGTGCCAGCAGCTTAACAGGGCTGCAAGAGACCCAGTACTTC.

The rearrangement joins TRBV5-1 to TRBJ1-1, with 7 positions matching TRBD1. V trimming: 4 bases; J trimming: 5 bases; junction bases outside the gene matches: 8. Germline CDR1 SGHRS, CDR2 YFSETQ. The CDR3 totals 14 residues. CDR3 amino acids: CASSRDRGGTEAFF. The CDR3 DNA sequence: TGCGCCAGCAGCAGGGACAGAGGAGGGACTGAAGCTTTCTTT.

The rearrangement links TRBV20-1 to TRBJ2-5; 7 bases fit TRBD2. CDR3 length: 14 residues. Trimming took 3 bases from V and 3 from J; bases not matched to a gene: 7. CDR1 and CDR2 from the germline V gene are DFQATT and SNEGSKA (reference sequence). The CDR3 sequence is CSASSSSGKETQYF. In DNA form, the CDR3 reads TGCAGTGCTAGTAGCTCTAGCGGAAAAGAGACCCAGTACTTC.

This clone has more than one count but fewer than ten. The chain links TRBV3-1 (or the pseudogene TRBV3-2) to TRBJ2-3, with a weak D call TRBD1 (5 bases). The CDR3 loop spans 16 amino acids. Germline-derived CDR1 and CDR2 are LGHDT and YNNKEL (reference sequence). V lost 1 base and J 0 bases, leaving 11 bases between the germline ends. Here the CDR3 reads CASSQGVAGSTDTQYF. CDR3 coding DNA: TGTGCCAGCAGCCAAGGTGTGGCAGGGAGCACAGATACGCAGTATTTT.

This clone has just one count. The chain recombines TRBV30 with TRBJ2-7; maybe TRBD1 (6 bases). The V gene's germline CDR1 is GTSNPN and CDR2 SVGIG (reference sequence). V was clipped by 1 base and J by 7 bases, with 14 bases between them. This CDR3 spans 13 amino acids. Here the CDR3 reads CAWSAQGLEEQYF. The DNA for the CDR3 is TGTGCCTGGAGTGCTCAGGGGTTGGAAGAGCAGTACTTC.

A single count supports this clone. The rearrangement links TRBV11-3 to TRBJ1-2, with 7 bases identical to TRBD1. Germline V gene lookup returns CDR1 SGHNT and CDR2 YENEEA. Trimming at V came to 5 bases and at J to 3 bases, leaving 15 bases not matched to a gene. CDR3 length: 17 residues. CDR3 sequence reads: CASSPWGSGDSHYGYTF. DNA of the CDR3: TGTGCCAGCAGCCCGTGGGGCTCAGGGGACAGCCACTATGGCTACACCTTC. Looking up the rest from reference TRBV11-3 and TRBJ1-2 gives the full variable domain: EAGVVQSPRYKIIEKKQPVAFWCNPISGHNTLYWYLQNLGQGPELLIRYENEEAVDDSQLPKDRFSAERLKGVDSTLKIQPAELGDSAVYLCASSPWGSGDSHYGYTFGSGTRLTVV.

V is TRBV11-3 and J is TRBJ2-1; 7 bases map to TRBD2. J gave up 4 bases and V 5 bases, and 8 bases lay outside the gene matches. The germline V gene encodes CDR1 SGHNT and CDR2 YENEEA. This CDR3 has 15 residues. CDR3 bases: TGTGCCAGCAGCACTCGCGGGGGACTTTACAATGAGCAGTTCTTC. Protein product: CASSTRGGLYNEQFF. The full variable domain, in which reference TRBV11-3 and TRBJ2-1 provide the parts outside the CDR3, is EAGVVQSPRYKIIEKKQPVAFWCNPISGHNTLYWYLQNLGQGPELLIRYENEEAVDDSQLPKDRFSAERLKGVDSTLKIQPAELGDSAVYLCASSTRGGLYNEQFFGPGTRLTVL.

Points on this clone: Other DNA sequences in this specimen translate into the identical CDR3. The chain links TRBV4-2 to TRBJ2-7; 12 bases are shared with TRBD1. The CDR3 contains 15 residues. The junction had 4 bases not matched to a gene; V was cut back by 1 base and J by 6 bases. Germline V gene lookup returns CDR1 LGHNA and CDR2 YNFKEQ. The CDR3 spells CASSQVGQGAGEQYF. In DNA, the CDR3 is TGTGCCAGCAGCCAAGTGGGACAGGGGGCTGGCGAGCAGTACTTC.

The rearrangement uses TRBV27 and TRBJ1-2, with 8 bases identical to TRBD1. Germline CDR1 is MNHEY and CDR2 is SMNVEV (reference sequence). This CDR3 has 14 residues. Trimming at V came to 5 bases and at J to 3 bases, leaving 5 bases not matched to a gene. DNA for the CDR3: TGTGCCAGCAGTCGGTCGACAGGGGACTATGGCTACACCTTC. Its protein is CASSRSTGDYGYTF.

This chain joins TRBV2 and TRBJ1-6; D perhaps matches TRBD1 (6 bases). Germline V gene sequence: CDR1 SNHLY, CDR2 FYNNEI. The CDR3 is made up of 13 amino acids. Deletions cut 7 bases from V and 4 bases from J, with 8 bases between. This CDR3 is CASITGYNSPLHF. The CDR3 nucleotides are TGTGCCAGCATTACAGGGTATAATTCACCCCTCCACTTT.

The chain employs TRBV5-1 and TRBJ2-7; 7 nucleotides line up with TRBD1. CDR3 length: 15 amino acids. Per germline, CDR1 SGHRS and CDR2 YFSETQ. J gave up 1 base and V 0 bases, and 4 bases lay outside the gene matches. The CDR3: CASSLDGTASYEQYF. For the CDR3, the DNA is TGCGCCAGCAGCTTGGACGGGACAGCTTCCTACGAGCAGTACTTC.

CDR3 nucleotides: TGTGCCAGCAGACGGAGCGGGCGCTACAATGAGCAGTTCTTC. This gives the protein CASRRSGRYNEQFF. This chain uses TRBV3-1 (or the pseudogene TRBV3-2) with TRBJ2-1, with a weak D call TRBD2 (6 bases). The ends were cut back, 6 bases at V and 3 bases at J, with 12 bases in the middle. Germline V gives CDR1 LGHDT, CDR2 YNNKEL (reference sequence). There are 14 residues in the CDR3.

The table lists this clone with a few counts. The chain employs TRBV10-3 and TRBJ1-6, with 8 bases identical to TRBD1. CDR1 and CDR2 from the germline V gene are ENHRY and SYGVKD. The CDR3 loop spans 16 amino acids. The ends lost 5 bases at V and 8 bases at J; junction bases unmatched: 11. As DNA, the CDR3 is TGTGCCATCAGTAACTCCGGGACAGGCGGCTATTCACCCCTCCACTTT. Its translation is CAISNSGTGGYSPLHF.

This clone has only a few counts. V gene TRBV6-1 combines with J gene TRBJ2-7; TRBD2 matches 13 bases. The CDR3 extends over 16 amino acids. Germline V gives CDR1 MNHNS, CDR2 SASEGT. With V trimmed by 4 bases and J by 5 bases, 8 bases remained unmatched. CDR3 region: CASSGGLAGTIDEQYF. CDR3 sequence (DNA): TGTGCCAGCAGTGGGGGACTAGCGGGGACTATCGACGAGCAGTACTTC.

The rearrangement joins TRBV4-1 to TRBJ2-7; the D is unclear. CDR3 size: 13 residues. Germline CDR1 is MGHRA and CDR2 is YSYEKL. V lost 4 bases to trimming and J lost 2 bases, with 9 bases between them. The CDR3 loop reads CASSPQVTYEQYF. Written as DNA, the CDR3 is TGCGCCAGCAGCCCCCAGGTTACCTACGAGCAGTACTTC.

This clone was seen a single time. V gene TRBV6-2 or TRBV6-3 combines with J gene TRBJ2-7; weak D call: TRBD1 (5 bases). This CDR3 is 17 amino acids long. CDR1 is MNHEY and CDR2 is SVGEGT in the germline V gene. Between the trimmed V and J ends, which lost 6 bases and 0 bases, there was a span of 21 bases. The DNA of the CDR3 is TGTGCCAGCAGCCAAGTCCCCGGACAAAGGATCTCCTACGAGCAGTACTTC. It is translated as CASSQVPGQRISYEQYF.